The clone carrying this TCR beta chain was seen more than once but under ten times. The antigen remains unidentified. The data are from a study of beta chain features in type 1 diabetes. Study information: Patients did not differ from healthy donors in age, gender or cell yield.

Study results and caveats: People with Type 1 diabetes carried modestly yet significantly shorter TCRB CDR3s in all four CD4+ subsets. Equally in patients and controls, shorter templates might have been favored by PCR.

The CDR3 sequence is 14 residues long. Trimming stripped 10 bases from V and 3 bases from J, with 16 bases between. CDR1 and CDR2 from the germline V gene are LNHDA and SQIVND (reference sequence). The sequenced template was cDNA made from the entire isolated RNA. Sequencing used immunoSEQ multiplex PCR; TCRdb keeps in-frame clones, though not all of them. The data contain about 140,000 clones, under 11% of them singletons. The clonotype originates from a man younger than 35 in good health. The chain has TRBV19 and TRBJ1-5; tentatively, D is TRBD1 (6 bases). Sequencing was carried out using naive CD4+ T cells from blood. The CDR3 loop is CATMKDSSNQPQHF. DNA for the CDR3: TGTGCCACTATGAAGGACAGCTCCAATCAGCCCCAGCATTTT.